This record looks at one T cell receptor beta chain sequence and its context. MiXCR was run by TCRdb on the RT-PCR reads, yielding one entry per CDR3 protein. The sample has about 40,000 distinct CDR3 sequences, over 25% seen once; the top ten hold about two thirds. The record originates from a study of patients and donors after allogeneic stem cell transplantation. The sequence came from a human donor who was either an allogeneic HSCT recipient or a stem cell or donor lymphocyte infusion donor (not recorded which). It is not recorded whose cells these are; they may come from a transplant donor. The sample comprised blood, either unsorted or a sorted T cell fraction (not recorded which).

The DNA for the CDR3 is TGTGCCAGCAGCATAAGCAGGGAGGGTTCACCCCTCCACTTT. Translated: CASSISREGSPLHF. The chain is built from TRBV21-1 and TRBJ1-6. TRBV21-1 is classified as a pseudogene. The CDR3 has 14 amino acids.